This record concerns one T cell receptor beta chain sequence. Its antigen remains unknown. Its ends do not fully match the called genes, so a read error is possible. This record belongs to a study of T cell responses to AZD1222 COVID-19 vaccine. Sequencing used immunoSEQ multiplex PCR; TCRdb keeps in-frame clones, though not all of them. The table includes tens of thousands of clones, roughly 89% detected once. Study-wide results and caveats: Possibly, clonal diversity was underestimated; donors were largely white British and included more females. Nearly half of unique spike-specific TCRs reportedly avoided B.1.351 and B.1.1.7 mutated regions.

The receptor comes from an adult in good health. The sequenced sample was peripheral blood, obtained on day 0 of AZD1222 vaccination.

In nucleotides, the CDR3 is TGCGCCAGCAGCTTGGTCGTAGGGCAGGCCGTTGAGGAGTTCTTC. It codes for CASSLVVGQAVEEFF. The J gene is TRBJ2-1, the V gene TRBV5-1, with D unresolved. CDR3 length equals 15 residues. Germline CDR1 SGHRS, CDR2 YFSETQ.